This section outlines one T cell receptor beta chain sequence together with its context. In the original workflow: Scientists estimated how many nucleated cells there were by amplifying reference gene primers. TCRdb keeps only in-frame clones here, not all; method: immunoSEQ multiplex PCR. V and J calls and clone size are as listed in that table; D and trimming were resolved from the DNA. The sample yields 70,000 to 85,000 clones, around 80% seen once. The data are from a study of blood T cell repertoires in COVID-19. Overall study context: Whether acute or convalescent, the COVID-19 samples came from the United States, Italy and Spain. From T cells, B-cell-depleted T cells, or PBMCs came the material, which was cDNA or gDNA.

The CDR3 is 13 residues long. CDR1 is LGHDT, CDR2 YNNKEL, per germline (reference sequence). V lost 8 bases, J lost 1 base, and 10 bases lay in between. The sequence came from a man in his sixties with acute or convalescent COVID-19. Material: peripheral blood. The V and J genes are TRBV3-1 (or the pseudogene TRBV3-2) and TRBJ2-3; TRBD2 might be the D (5 bases). The CDR3 DNA reads TGTGCCAGCGGAGGAAGGGGCACAGATACGCAGTATTTT. Residues: CASGGRGTDTQYF.